This T cell receptor beta chain was identified during a study of blood T cell repertoires in COVID-19. CDR1 LGHDT and CDR2 YNNKEL come from the germline V gene (reference sequence). The trim removed 7 bases at V and 5 bases at J, leaving 5 bases unmatched. The CDR3 contains 13 residues. Individuals drawn from about two dozen US areas were about 18 to 95 years old. Assay used: immunoSEQ multiplex PCR; TCRdb lists only in-frame clones, some missing. Among roughly 220,000 clones, roughly 89% were seen once, and the ten largest hold roughly 16%. The chain couples TRBV3-1 (or the pseudogene TRBV3-2) to TRBJ2-5, with TRBD1 identical over 9 bases. The receptor comes from a man aged 25 to 40 who had been exposed to COVID-19. The sample consisted of PBMCs or T cells enriched from blood (not recorded which). CDR3 region: CASILQGAETQYF. The DNA for the CDR3 is TGTGCCAGCATCTTACAGGGGGCTGAGACCCAGTACTTC.